This T cell receptor beta chain is drawn from a study of shared clonotypes between healthy human individuals. This table comes from immunoSEQ multiplex PCR, and its TCRdb copy is limited to in-frame clones, with some not included. In the table there are 1.5 million to 2.5 million clones, over 85% of which are singletons. CD45RO-negative, CCR7-selected cells formed the naive CD8 fraction, which excluded terminally differentiated effector memory CD45RA+ cells. The germline gives CDR1 SGHNT, CDR2 YYREEE (reference sequence). Trimming took off 6 bases at V and 1 base at J, with 15 bases between the two ends. The CDR3 consists of 15 residues.

This chain uses TRBV5-4 with TRBJ2-3; a weak D match, TRBD2 (7 bases). This TCR came from a man younger than 30 in good health. Sequencing was carried out using naive CD8+ T cells sorted from blood. CDR3 nucleotide sequence: TGTGCCAGCAAATTCGGGGGGCCTGGCACAGATACGCAGTATTTT. It encodes CASKFGGPGTDTQYF. Full variable domain (outside the CDR3, taken from reference TRBV5-4 and TRBJ2-3): ETGVTQSPTHLIKTRGQQVTLRCSSQSGHNTVSWYQQALGQGPQFIFQYYREEENGRGNFPPRFSGLQFPNYSSELNVNALELDDSALYLCASKFGGPGTDTQYFGPGTRLTVL.